This T cell receptor (beta chain) was profiled in a study of cytomegalovirus exposure and HLA in healthy donors. In the study overall: Earlier, 150 million to 200 million T cells were analyzed, and 90 million to 120 million unique TCR beta sequences were found among them.

Study outcomes and limitations: V- and J-gene trimming of TCR beta was linked (in a later analysis) to a missense DCLRE1C variant. A later analysis reported that several of the most significant clusters appeared to be linked to common viral pathogens, among them Epstein-Barr virus.

Germline V gene lookup returns CDR1 SGHRS and CDR2 YFSETQ. V was trimmed by 7 bases and J by 7 bases, leaving 15 bases between them. The CDR3 is 12 residues long. With regard to this clone: Its antigen remains unidentified. Other DNA sequences from this sample encode an identical CDR3 as well.

All the people who gave samples were healthy bone marrow donors. Primers included in the PCR were 60 Vbeta and 13 Jbeta primers. Clones were sequenced by immunoSEQ multiplex PCR, and TCRdb holds only the in-frame ones, with some missing. Seen here are more than 150,000 clones, about 80% observed once, and the top ten hold about 1.5%. This chain joins TRBV5-1 and TRBJ2-7; D possibly corresponds to TRBD1 (6 bases). The sequence was obtained from a man younger than 30 in good health and CMV-seronegative. The sequenced sample was PBMCs. As DNA, the CDR3 is TGCGCCAGCGGCCTGGGGGCTTTTGAGCAGTACTTC. It yields the protein CASGLGAFEQYF.